These T cell receptor beta chains were read from a single sample in a study of tumor-infiltrating lymphocytes in primary liver carcinoma. TCRdb processed the multiplex PCR reads anew with MiXCR; each CDR3 protein has one entry. This table has about 320,000 distinct CDR3 sequences, 50% to 70% appearing once. Sequenced material: peripheral blood. These TCRs come from a man in his forties or fifties with primary liver carcinoma and hepatitis B virus infection. The CDR3 runs from the conserved cysteine through the conserved F or W. The order of the fields is J gene, clone size, D gene, V gene, CDR3 DNA, CDR3 protein. The D gene is left open where the match is weak. Rows give clone size only sometimes, using once, few, many, or a class for an expanded clone.

>TRBJ2-6|many|TRBD2|TRBV4-1
TGCGCCAGCAGCCCGGAACTAGCGGGGTCCGGGGCCAACGTCCTGACTTTC
CASSPELAGSGANVLTF
>TRBJ2-5|few|-|TRBV28
TGTGCCAGCAGTTCCGGACGGCTCCAAGAGACCCAGTACTTC
CASSSGRLQETQYF
>TRBJ1-2|many|TRBD1|TRBV4-1
TGCGCCAGCAGCCACCCGGGGACAGGGGGCACCTATGGCTACACCTTC
CASSHPGTGGTYGYTF
>TRBJ1-5|-|TRBD1|TRBV23-1
TGCGCCAGCAGACAATCGAGGGACAGGGGAAGTCAGCCCCAGCATTTT
CASRQSRDRGSQPQHF
>TRBJ2-7|-|TRBD2|TRBV11-2
TGTGTCAGCAGCTTATACGGTGGGACTAGAACCTACGAGCAGTACTTC
CVSSLYGGTRTYEQYF
>TRBJ2-4|-|-|TRBV11-2
TGTGTCAGTAGCTTAGGGTTACTAGCCAAAAACATTCAGTACTTC
CVSSLGLLAKNIQYF
>TRBJ1-6|-|-|TRBV5-4
TGTCCCAGCAGCTTGTGGGGAGGGGGGATTTCACCCCTCCACTTT
CPSSLWGGGISPLHF
>TRBJ1-1|many|-|TRBV6-5
TGTGCCAGCAGCCGGAGGCTGGGGAACACTGAAGCTTTCTTT
CASSRRLGNTEAFF
>TRBJ2-2|-|-|TRBV6-6
TGTGCCTGCGCAATTAAAGGGGGGGGGACCGGGGAGCTGTTTTTT
CACAIKGGGTGELFF
>TRBJ1-1|-|-|TRBV4-3
TGCGCCAGCAGCCACGGGGGGGCCCTTGAAGCTTTCTTT
CASSHGGALEAFF
>TRBJ2-7|few|-|TRBV29-1
TGCAGGGTTGGGGTCCTAGGTGGCTACGAGCAGTACTTC
CRVGVLGGYEQYF
>TRBJ2-1|-|-|TRBV11-2
TGTGCCAACAGTCCGCGAGGTGGGGACTACAATGAGCAGTTCTTC
CANSPRGGDYNEQFF
>TRBJ1-1|few|-|TRBV5-1
TGCGCCAGCAGCCCCCCCAGGGGAACTGAAGCTTTCTTT
CASSPPRGTEAFF
>TRBJ2-1|few|-|TRBV5-5
TGTGCCAGCAGCTTGGATGGCAGGGTAGGGATAGATGAGCAGTTCTTC
CASSLDGRVGIDEQFF
>TRBJ2-1|-|TRBD1|TRBV5-1
TGCGCCAGCAGCTTGGCCCCCGGGACAGGGGCCAATGAGCAGTTCTTC
CASSLAPGTGANEQFF
>TRBJ2-2|-|-|TRBV11-1
TGTGCCAGCAACACAAAGCAGACCCGGGAGCTGTTTTTT
CASNTKQTRELFF
>TRBJ1-1|-|-|TRBV28
TGTGCCAGCAGTCCACTATTAGGGGGGAGAACTGAAGCTTTCTTT
CASSPLLGGRTEAFF
>TRBJ2-7|few|-|TRBV28
TGTGCCAGCAGTTTATTCTCGACCTACGAGCAGTACTTC
CASSLFSTYEQYF
>TRBJ1-1|-|-|TRBV28
TGTGCCAGCCTACCCGGGGGGCTGAACACTGAAGCTTTCTTT
CASLPGGLNTEAFF
>TRBJ1-5|-|TRBD1|TRBV11-2
TGTGACAGCAGCCCAACAGGGGACAGCAATCGGCCCCAGCATTTT
CDSSPTGDSNRPQHF
>TRBJ2-1|-|-|TRBV18
TGTGCCAGCTCCCCGGACCTCACCGTCGGTGAGCAGTTCTTC
CASSPDLTVGEQFF
>TRBJ1-3|-|TRBD1|TRBV7-8
TGTGCCACCAGCTCCACAGGGGGGGTTGGGGACACCATATATTTT
CATSSTGGVGDTIYF
>TRBJ2-7|many|-|TRBV6-5
TGTGCCAGCAGTAACATTGACGAGCAGTACTTC
CASSNIDEQYF
>TRBJ2-1|-|-|TRBV10-3
TGTGCCATCAGGCAGACTAGTATCGAGCAGTTCTTC
CAIRQTSIEQFF
>TRBJ1-2|few|TRBD1|TRBV28
TGTGCCAGCAGTTTAACGACAGGGCCGACTTATGGCTACACCTTC
CASSLTTGPTYGYTF
>TRBJ1-1|few|-|TRBV29-1
TGCAGCGTTGAAGACGGTGATATGACTGAAGCTTCCTTT
CSVEDGDMTEASF
>TRBJ1-1|-|-|TRBV11-2
TGTGCCAGCAGCTTGACCCCGGATATCGCAGGCGGAGAAGCTTTCTTT
CASSLTPDIAGGEAFF
>TRBJ2-7|-|-|TRBV6-1
TGTGCCAGCAGTGAAGTTAGGGAGACAGGCAACGAGCAGTACTTC
CASSEVRETGNEQYF
>TRBJ1-3|many|-|TRBV12-3/TRBV12-4
TGTGCCAGCAGTTTGACCGGACGGGCTGGAAACACCATATATTTT
CASSLTGRAGNTIYF
>TRBJ2-5|-|TRBD1|TRBV10-3
TGTGCCATCAGTGAGTCACGGCAGGGGGCCGGGCAGACCCAGCACTTC
CAISESRQGAGQTQHF
>TRBJ2-2|-|TRBD1|TRBV11-3
TGTGCCAGCGGCACTCTACAGGGGAAAAGCACCGGGGAGCTGTTTTTT
CASGTLQGKSTGELFF
>TRBJ2-1|-|-|TRBV11-2
TGTGTCAGCAGCTTAGAATTTAGGGGAAGGGATGGGCAGTTCTTC
CVSSLEFRGRDGQFF
>TRBJ2-1|few|TRBD1|TRBV4-1
TGCGCCAGCAGCCAAGACCATACAGGGGATGCTGAGCAGTTCTTC
CASSQDHTGDAEQFF
>TRBJ2-7|-|-|TRBV7-8
TGTGCAAGCGGCGCCCTAGGAAGTAACGAGCAGTACTTC
CASGALGSNEQYF
>TRBJ2-7|-|TRBD2|TRBV7-3
TGTGCCAACAGCCTAGGGGAGGGCTACGAGCAGTACTTC
CANSLGEGYEQYF
>TRBJ2-1|once|-|TRBV5-4
TGTGCCAGCGGCTTCGGGGTAGTGGGAGGAAATGAGCAGTTCTTC
CASGFGVVGGNEQFF
>TRBJ2-1|many|-|TRBV6-2/TRBV6-3
TGTGCCAGCAGTTCCCTCCCCGCGGCCTACAGCTCCTACAATGAGCAGTTCTTC
CASSSLPAAYSSYNEQFF
>TRBJ1-5|-|-|TRBV11-1
TGTGCCAACAGCATCACAAGCAATCAGCCCCAGCATTTT
CANSITSNQPQHF
>TRBJ1-3|many|-|TRBV4-1
TGCGCCAGCAGCTTAACTGGAGGAAACACCATATATTTT
CASSLTGGNTIYF
>TRBJ2-1|-|TRBD2|TRBV6-1
TGTGGCAGTAGTGAAGTCTGGGGCGGGGGCAATGAGCAGTTCTTC
CGSSEVWGGGNEQFF
>TRBJ2-5|many|-|TRBV10-3
TGTGCCATCAGTCCCAGCGGACAAGAGACCCAGTACTTC
CAISPSGQETQYF
>TRBJ2-1|-|TRBD2|TRBV20-1
TGCAGTGCTAGAGATCCAACTAGCGGCGGGAATGAGCAGTTCTTC
CSARDPTSGGNEQFF
>TRBJ2-7|few|TRBD1|TRBV28
TGTGCCAGCAGTTTCACAGGGGGCTCGTCCTACGAGCAGTACTTC
CASSFTGGSSYEQYF
>TRBJ2-1|-|TRBD1|TRBV30
TGTGCCTGCGGACAGGGGTCAGTCAATGAGCAGTTCTTC
CACGQGSVNEQFF
>TRBJ2-1|-|-|TRBV4-1
TGTGCCAGCAGCCAAGTTAAGTCGGGAGTGAGCTCCTACGATGAGCAGTTCTTC
CASSQVKSGVSSYDEQFF
>TRBJ2-7|-|TRBD1|TRBV7-3
TGTGCCAGCAGCCAAGACAGGGAGAGCGAGCAGTACTTC
CASSQDRESEQYF
>TRBJ2-7|many|-|TRBV28
TGTGCCAGCAGTTTATTTGGATACGAGCAGTACTTC
CASSLFGYEQYF